This TCR beta chain was sequenced for a study of blood T cell repertoires in COVID-19. The method was immunoSEQ multiplex PCR; TCRdb's version includes in-frame clones alone and lacks a portion of them. The sample lists about 140,000 clones; 75% to 85% were seen once. The specimen was peripheral blood. This sequence originates from a woman at least 80 years old with active or convalescent COVID-19.

CDR3 nucleotide sequence: TGTGCCAGTAGTATAGTTGCGGGGGGCAATGAGCAGTTCTTC. It translates to CASSIVAGGNEQFF. This rearrangement joins TRBV19 to TRBJ2-1; TRBD2 aligns across 8 bases. The ends lost 1 base at V and 6 bases at J; junction bases unmatched: 2. The CDR3 spans 14 residues. The V gene's germline CDR1 is LNHDA and CDR2 SQIVND (reference sequence).